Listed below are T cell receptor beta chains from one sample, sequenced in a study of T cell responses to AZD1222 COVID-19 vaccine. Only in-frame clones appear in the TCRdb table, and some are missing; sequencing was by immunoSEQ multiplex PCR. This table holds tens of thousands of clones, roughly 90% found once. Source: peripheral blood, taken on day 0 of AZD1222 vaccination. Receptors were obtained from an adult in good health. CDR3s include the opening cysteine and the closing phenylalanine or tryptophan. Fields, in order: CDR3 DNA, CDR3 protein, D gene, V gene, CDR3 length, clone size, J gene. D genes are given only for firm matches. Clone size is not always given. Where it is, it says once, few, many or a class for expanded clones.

TGTGCCAGCAGCCAAGACTTCGGGAACACTGAAGCTTTCTTT | CASSQDFGNTEAFF | - | TRBV3-1/TRBV3-2 | 14 | - | TRBJ1-1
TGTGCCATCAGTGAGTCCCCGAGGGGGCTGAAACCTGAAGCTTTCTTT | CAISESPRGLKPEAFF | TRBD1 | TRBV10-3 | 16 | - | TRBJ1-1
TGTGCCAGTAGTCCCGGACCTACAGAGACCCAGTACTTC | CASSPGPTETQYF | - | TRBV19 | 13 | - | TRBJ2-5
TGTGCCAGCAGTGCCAGGGGGCTAGGTGGCTACACCTTC | CASSARGLGGYTF | TRBD1 | TRBV27 | 13 | - | TRBJ1-2
TGTGCTAGCAGCTTAGTGGGGGGAGGCACAGATACGCAGTATTTT | CASSLVGGGTDTQYF | - | TRBV7-7 | 15 | - | TRBJ2-3
TGTGCCTCAAGAAGGGAGCTGAACACTGAAGCTTTCTTT | CASRRELNTEAFF | - | TRBV10-3 | 13 | once | TRBJ1-1
TGTGCCAGTAGTATAGATCAGGGAAACACTGAAGCTTTCTTT | CASSIDQGNTEAFF | - | TRBV19 | 14 | - | TRBJ1-1
TGTGCCAGCCAGAAAGTCTGGGACTTACCTGAAGCTTTCTTT | CASQKVWDLPEAFF | - | TRBV6-5 | 14 | once | TRBJ1-1
TGTGCCAGCAGCTCCGGACAGCAAAATGAAAAACTGTTTTTT | CASSSGQQNEKLFF | - | TRBV5-4 | 14 | - | TRBJ1-4
TGTGCCAGCTCGGCAAATAGCAATCAGCCCCAGCATTTT | CASSANSNQPQHF | - | TRBV6-4 | 13 | - | TRBJ1-5
TGTGCCAGCAGTTTACTTATTCCGGATGAGCAGTTCTTC | CASSLLIPDEQFF | - | TRBV27 | 13 | - | TRBJ2-1
TGTGCCAGCAGCGGGGTGGGGGGAAACTACGAGCAGTACTTC | CASSGVGGNYEQYF | - | TRBV5-4 | 14 | - | TRBJ2-7
TGCAGCGTTGAACGGGGTATCTATGGCTACACCTTC | CSVERGIYGYTF | - | TRBV29-1 | 12 | - | TRBJ1-2
TGTGCCATCATTAGGGGACAGGGGAGTGGAAAACTGTTTTTT | CAIIRGQGSGKLFF | TRBD1 | TRBV6-4 | 14 | - | TRBJ1-4
TGTGCCAGCAGCACACAGGGGAACACTGAAGCTTTCTTT | CASSTQGNTEAFF | - | TRBV9 | 13 | - | TRBJ1-1
TGTGCCAGCAGCTTGGGGGCTAGGGGTGATCATGAGCAGTTCTTC | CASSLGARGDHEQFF | - | TRBV5-4 | 15 | - | TRBJ2-1
TGTGCCAGCAGCGGCGGACCCGCAACTAATGAAAAACTGTTTTTT | CASSGGPATNEKLFF | - | TRBV9 | 15 | - | TRBJ1-4
TGTGCCAGCAGTGGCTCCGCGGGGAGGAGCTCCTACGAGCAGTACTTC | CASSGSAGRSSYEQYF | - | TRBV6-2/TRBV6-3 | 16 | - | TRBJ2-7
TGTGCCAGCAGTTACGGGACAGGGGGGCAAGAGACCCAGTACTTC | CASSYGTGGQETQYF | TRBD1 | TRBV6-6 | 15 | once | TRBJ2-5
TGTGCCAGCAGTGAATACAGTGAAAAACTGTTTTTT | CASSEYSEKLFF | - | TRBV2 | 12 | - | TRBJ1-4
TGTGCCAGCAGCCCCCAGCGGGGGACCGGTACCGGGGAGCTGTTTTTT | CASSPQRGTGTGELFF | TRBD2 | TRBV4-2 | 16 | - | TRBJ2-2
TGTGCCAGCAGCGACGGCCCCCCCACCAATACGCAGTATTTT | CASSDGPPTNTQYF | - | TRBV9 | 14 | - | TRBJ2-3
TGCGCCAGCAGCTGGACAGCGAACACCGGGGAGCTGTTTTTT | CASSWTANTGELFF | - | TRBV5-1 | 14 | - | TRBJ2-2
TGTGCCAGCAGTTCGGCCTGGAGCGAGCAGTACTTC | CASSSAWSEQYF | - | TRBV28 | 12 | - | TRBJ2-7
TGTGCCAGCAGCCCCACCCGGGGACTCAAAGGGAATGAGCAGTTCTTC | CASSPTRGLKGNEQFF | - | TRBV3-1/TRBV3-2 | 16 | - | TRBJ2-1
TGCAGCGTCGGTTCAGGGGCTGCGAACACCGGGGAGCTGTTTTTT | CSVGSGAANTGELFF | - | TRBV29-1 | 15 | once | TRBJ2-2
TGTGCCAGAAGCTTGGTTCGGGGCGGAGAGGAAAAACTGTTTTTT | CARSLVRGGEEKLFF | - | TRBV5-3 | 15 | once | TRBJ1-4
TGTGCCACCGGGGGGAGGGCGCCTGCGCTGTTTTTT | CATGGRAPALFF | - | TRBV24-1 | 12 | - | TRBJ1-4
TGCGCCAGCAGCCGTGGAGCTAGCGGGGTATACAATGAGCAGTTCTTC | CASSRGASGVYNEQFF | TRBD2 | TRBV5-1 | 16 | - | TRBJ2-1
TGTGCCAGCAGCCGGACAGCTTATGGCTACACCTTC | CASSRTAYGYTF | - | TRBV5-6 | 12 | - | TRBJ1-2
TGTGCCACGACGGATTCCTCTGGAAACACCATATATTTT | CATTDSSGNTIYF | - | TRBV24-1 | 13 | - | TRBJ1-3
TGTGCCAGCAGCCCCCGGGGGCAGTGGGCCACCGAGCAGTACTTC | CASSPRGQWATEQYF | - | TRBV11-2 | 15 | - | TRBJ2-7
TGCGCCAGCAGCTTGGCCCAGGCGACGGCCTCTGGAAACACCATATATTTT | CASSLAQATASGNTIYF | - | TRBV5-1 | 17 | - | TRBJ1-3
TGCGCCAGCAGTGCCATCAGAGGCGGGGGGAACACTGAAGCTTTCTTT | CASSAIRGGGNTEAFF | - | TRBV10-2 | 16 | - | TRBJ1-1
TGTGCCAGCAGTCTTGGACTAGCGGGGGGCTCCTACAATGAGCAGTTCTTC | CASSLGLAGGSYNEQFF | TRBD2 | TRBV9 | 17 | - | TRBJ2-1
TGTGCCAGCAGTTACGGGAACGGGAATAATTCACCCCTCCACTTT | CASSYGNGNNSPLHF | - | TRBV6-6 | 15 | - | TRBJ1-6
TGTGCCAGCACCTTTAACCGGGACAGGGGGCAAGAGACCCAGTACTTC | CASTFNRDRGQETQYF | TRBD1 | TRBV11-2 | 16 | - | TRBJ2-5
TGTGCCAGCAGTGCATCCCTCCAGACGGCCTCCTACGAGCAGTACTTC | CASSASLQTASYEQYF | - | TRBV2 | 16 | - | TRBJ2-7
TGTGCCAGCAGCTTAGTTGGCCGGTCCGCTAACTATGGCTACACCTTC | CASSLVGRSANYGYTF | - | TRBV11-2 | 16 | - | TRBJ1-2
TGTGCCAGCAGTGTCCCAGGCTCCCGCTACGAGCAGTACTTC | CASSVPGSRYEQYF | - | TRBV6-4 | 14 | - | TRBJ2-7
TGTGCCAGTAGTATAGGCCGAAATGAGCAGTTCTTC | CASSIGRNEQFF | - | TRBV19 | 12 | - | TRBJ2-1
TGTGCCAGCAGTTACCCCTTCGGGCAACACAATCAGCCCCAGCATTTT | CASSYPFGQHNQPQHF | - | TRBV6-6 | 16 | - | TRBJ1-5
TGTGCCAGGAGCAAAGGGTTTGACGAGGTCCTGGTGTACAATGAGCAGTTCTTC | CARSKGFDEVLVYNEQFF | - | TRBV21-1 | 18 | - | TRBJ2-1
TGTGCCAGCAGCCACTTCCACGACAGGGTTAATTCACCCCTCCACTTT | CASSHFHDRVNSPLHF | - | TRBV21-1 | 16 | once | TRBJ1-6
TGTGCCAGCAGCCGGCGGATGACAGGGGGCGCGGGGGAGCAGTACTTC | CASSRRMTGGAGEQYF | TRBD1 | TRBV5-8 | 16 | - | TRBJ2-7
TGTGCCAGCTCACTTCAGACCGGCTTAAATGAGCAGTTCTTC | CASSLQTGLNEQFF | - | TRBV18 | 14 | - | TRBJ2-1
TGTGCCAGCAGTGACGCGGAGGACACCGGGGAGCTGTTTTTT | CASSDAEDTGELFF | - | TRBV6-4 | 14 | few | TRBJ2-2
TGTGCCAGCAGTTCTTCTTCAGGGGGAGTATCACCCCTCCACTTT | CASSSSSGGVSPLHF | TRBD1 | TRBV5-8 | 15 | - | TRBJ1-6
TGTGCCATCAGTGAGTCGGGAAGATCCTACGAGCAGTACTTC | CAISESGRSYEQYF | - | TRBV10-3 | 14 | once | TRBJ2-7
TGTGCCAGCAGGGGGGGGGCAACCAACGAGCAGTACTTC | CASRGGATNEQYF | - | TRBV28 | 13 | - | TRBJ2-7